These 19 T cell receptor beta chains were all obtained from the same sample, sequenced in a study of blood T cell repertoires in COVID-19. Assay used: immunoSEQ multiplex PCR; TCRdb lists only in-frame clones, some missing. Here the sample spans about 25,000 clones, 82% being singletons. The sample taken for sequencing was peripheral blood. These receptors were obtained from a man older than 75 with active or convalescent COVID-19.

This clone has a single count. The chain is built from TRBV3-1 (or the pseudogene TRBV3-2) and TRBJ1-3, with 7 positions matching TRBD1. Trimming cost V 4 bases and J 0 bases; bases outside gene matches: 3. Germline assignment: CDR1 LGHDT and CDR2 YNNKEL (reference sequence). The CDR3 is 15 amino acids. The CDR3 coding sequence is TGTGCCAGCAGCCGGGCAGGGGGCTCTGGAAACACCATATATTTT. It codes for CASSRAGGSGNTIYF.

The chain recombines TRBV12-3 or TRBV12-4 with TRBJ2-5, with a tentative D call TRBD1 (5 bases). Trimming shortened V by 3 bases and J by 4 bases, and 9 bases separated the two germline ends. The CDR3 sequence is 13 residues long. Here the CDR3 DNA reads TGTGCCAGCAGTTTTGTGGGGCGAGAGACCCAGTACTTC. This codes for CASSFVGRETQYF.

The chain joins TRBV28 to TRBJ2-7; TRBD1 is a possible D gene (6 bases). V lost 2 bases and J lost 2, with 13 bases in between. The CDR3 loop spans 15 amino acids. The V gene's germline CDR1 is MDHEN and CDR2 SYDVKM. CDR3 bases: TGTGCCAGCAGTTTAGAGGCAGGGGCAGCCTACGAGCAGTACTTC. Its protein is CASSLEAGAAYEQYF. Supplemented by reference TRBV28 and TRBJ2-7, the full variable domain reads DVKVTQSSRYLVKRTGEKVFLECVQDMDHENMFWYRQDPGLGLRLIYFSYDVKMKEKGDIPEGYSVSREKKERFSLILESASTNQTSMYLCASSLEAGAAYEQYFGPGTRLTVT.

The chain is built from TRBV7-9 and TRBJ1-1, with a weak D call TRBD1 (5 bases). This CDR3 is 14 amino acids long. Looked up from germline, CDR1 is SEHNR and CDR2 is FQNEAQ (reference sequence). V dropped 3 bases and J dropped 4 bases, with 12 bases sitting between them. The CDR3 sequence: CASSFSRQSTEAFF. The CDR3 region has the DNA TGTGCCAGCAGCTTCTCTAGACAGTCCACTGAAGCTTTCTTT. Full variable domain (rest looked up from reference TRBV7-9 and TRBJ1-1): DTGVSQNPRHKITKRGQNVTFRCDPISEHNRLYWYRQTLGQGPEFLTYFQNEAQLEKSRLLSDRFSAERPKGSFSTLEIQRTEQGDSAMYLCASSFSRQSTEAFFGQGTRLTVV.

The chain employs TRBV9 and TRBJ2-1, with D tentatively TRBD1 (6 bases). Germline V gene lookup returns CDR1 SGDLS and CDR2 YYNGEE. The germline V and J ends were trimmed by 0 bases and 8 bases, with 9 bases remaining between them. The CDR3 sequence is 13 residues long. CDR3 DNA sequence: TGTGCCAGCAGCGTAGATACAGGGCATGAGCAGTTCTTC. Protein product: CASSVDTGHEQFF.

This chain uses TRBV20-1 with TRBJ2-5, with 9 bases lining up with TRBD2. This CDR3 region has 17 residues. Germline assignment: CDR1 DFQATT and CDR2 SNEGSKA (reference sequence). The V segment lost 3 bases and the J segment 1 base; nucleotides outside the gene matches: 12. The CDR3 region has the DNA TGCAGTGCTAGTCCTCACTTATGGCGGGGGGGCCAAGAGACCCAGTACTTC. Amino acids: CSASPHLWRGGQETQYF.

DNA for the CDR3: TGTGCCAGTAGTAGGCCCGACACCGGGGAGCTGTTTTTT. Translated: CASSRPDTGELFF. The chain employs TRBV19 and TRBJ2-2; D is uncertain. V was shortened by 4 bases and J by 3 bases, with 6 bases between the two germline ends. CDR1 is LNHDA, CDR2 SQIVND, per germline (reference sequence). This CDR3 spans 13 amino acids. Combining the CDR3 with reference TRBV19 and TRBJ2-2 gives the whole variable domain DGGITQSPKYLFRKEGQNVTLSCEQNLNHDAMYWYRQDPGQGLRLIYYSQIVNDFQKGDIAEGYSVSREKKESFPLTVTSAQKNPTAFYLCASSRPDTGELFFGEGSRLTVL.

The chain links TRBV4-1 to TRBJ2-7; perhaps TRBD1 as D (6 bases). V gave up 1 base and J gave up 3 bases, with 13 bases separating them. The CDR3 totals 15 residues. Germline values: CDR1 MGHRA, CDR2 YSYEKL. This CDR3 reads CASSQGVQGYYEQYF. The CDR3 bases are TGCGCCAGCAGCCAAGGAGTTCAGGGGTACTACGAGCAGTACTTC.

As DNA, the CDR3 is TGTGCCAGCAAAGGGGGACGAGGGCCTGCCGGGGAGCTGTTTTTT. Residues: CASKGGRGPAGELFF. The gene calls are TRBV2 and TRBJ2-2, with D maybe TRBD1 (6 bases). This CDR3 is built from 15 residues. Germline V lookup: CDR1 SNHLY, CDR2 FYNNEI. The V and J ends lost 7 bases and 6 bases respectively, with 18 bases between them.

This chain joins TRBV10-3 and TRBJ2-1, with a possible D match to TRBD2 (6 bases). The germline V and J ends were trimmed by 3 bases and 9 bases, with 12 bases remaining between them. This CDR3 region has 13 residues. CDR1 and CDR2 (germline): ENHRY, SYGVKD. This CDR3 is CAISEGSSGEQFF. CDR3 coding DNA: TGTGCCATCAGTGAAGGAAGTAGCGGTGAGCAGTTCTTC.

CDR3 DNA: TGTGCCAGCAGTGACCTAGCGGGGTACACAGATACGCAGTATTTT. Translated, it gives CASSDLAGYTDTQYF. The chain joins TRBV2 to TRBJ2-3, with TRBD2 matching over 9 bases. The V gene's germline CDR1 is SNHLY and CDR2 FYNNEI. V lost 3 bases to trimming and J lost 2 bases; unmatched junction nucleotides: 3. There are 15 residues in the CDR3.

By its share, this clone is medium-sized. This sequence joins TRBV7-9 and TRBJ2-3, with 8 bases fitting TRBD1. The CDR3 consists of 17 residues. Trimming cost V 3 bases and J 7 bases; bases outside gene matches: 15. From germline, CDR1 is SEHNR and CDR2 FQNEAQ (reference sequence). The CDR3 is CASSFIMDAGGGYTQYF. The CDR3 bases are TGTGCCAGCAGCTTTATCATGGACGCAGGGGGCGGTTATACGCAGTATTTT.

The gene calls are TRBV20-1 and TRBJ2-7; 9 nucleotides agree with TRBD1. This CDR3 has 13 amino acids. V shed 3 bases and J 6 bases; nucleotides not matched to a gene: 6. Germline-derived CDR1 and CDR2 are DFQATT and SNEGSKA (reference sequence). Here the CDR3 reads CSASSGQGIEQYF. As DNA, the CDR3 is TGCAGTGCTAGTTCTGGACAGGGGATCGAGCAGTACTTC.

J is TRBJ2-5 and V is TRBV7-2, with TRBD2 matching 11 bases. The V and J ends lost 1 base and 6 bases, in that order; junction bases with no gene match: 4. Germline V lookup: CDR1 SGHTA, CDR2 FQGNSA. This CDR3 is 15 amino acids long. CDR3 protein: CASSLVASGGQTQYF. The CDR3 DNA reads TGTGCCAGCAGCTTAGTGGCTAGCGGGGGGCAGACCCAGTACTTC.

V is TRBV7-9 and J is TRBJ1-6; 8 bases match TRBD1. Germline trimming cut 5 bases from V and 10 bases from J; bases unmatched to any gene: 10. The CDR3 extends over 15 amino acids. Germline CDR1 SEHNR, CDR2 FQNEAQ (reference sequence). CDR3 coding DNA: TGTGCCAGCAGCCCGTATGACAGGGGACTCTCACCCCTCCACTTT. Translated, it gives CASSPYDRGLSPLHF.

The chain recombines TRBV5-6 with TRBJ2-1; 13 bases fit TRBD2. V was clipped by 3 bases and J by 8 bases; unmatched bases: 11. The CDR3 is 17 amino acids. Germline-derived CDR1 and CDR2 are SGHDT and YYEEEE. The CDR3 here is CASSSAILAGGLDEQFF. CDR3 bases: TGTGCCAGCAGCTCGGCGATACTAGCGGGAGGGCTCGATGAGCAGTTCTTC.

A few counts support this clone. The chain carries TRBV11-2 and TRBJ1-2; 9 nucleotides agree with TRBD1. The CDR3 is made up of 15 amino acids. Trimming at V came to 1 base and at J to 3 bases, leaving 3 bases not matched to a gene. Germline V CDR1 and CDR2: SGHAT, FQNNGV. The CDR3 region is CASSLGRTGDYGYTF. The DNA of the CDR3 is TGTGCCAGCAGCTTAGGGCGGACAGGGGACTATGGCTACACCTTC.

The chain combines TRBV19 with TRBJ1-1, with D possibly matching TRBD1 (6 bases). Germline CDR1 reads LNHDA; CDR2 reads SQIVND (reference sequence). This CDR3 is built from 14 residues. Trimming pared 6 bases from V and 1 base from J, leaving 12 bases between. This chain's CDR3 is CASRNRAANTEAFF. CDR3 DNA sequence: TGTGCCAGTAGAAACAGGGCCGCGAACACTGAAGCTTTCTTT. Filled out from reference TRBV19 and TRBJ1-1, the complete variable domain reads DGGITQSPKYLFRKEGQNVTLSCEQNLNHDAMYWYRQDPGQGLRLIYYSQIVNDFQKGDIAEGYSVSREKKESFPLTVTSAQKNPTAFYLCASRNRAANTEAFFGQGTRLTVV.

As for this clone: Germline is not matched at one junction end, which may reflect a read error. The V gene is TRBV7-7, the J gene TRBJ2-2, with D tentatively TRBD2 (7 bases). The CDR3 has 15 residues. Per germline, CDR1 SSHAT and CDR2 FNYEAQ (reference sequence). The chain's CDR3 is CASSPAGANTGELFF. For the CDR3, the DNA is TGTGCTAGCAGTCCCGCGGGGGCAAACACCGGGGAGCTGTTTTTT.